Reported below is one TCR beta chain. A multiplex PCR was run with 60 Vbeta primers and 13 Jbeta primers. Sequencing used immunoSEQ multiplex PCR; TCRdb keeps in-frame clones, though not all of them. This sample has about 190,000 clones, with over 60% found just once. Per the germline V gene, CDR1 is ENHRY and CDR2 is SYGVKD. V lost 4 bases to trimming and J lost 7 bases; unmatched junction nucleotides: 5. There are 13 residues in the CDR3. The entry originates in a study of cytomegalovirus exposure and HLA in healthy donors. Everyone who donated was a healthy bone marrow donor. The source is a man aged 25 to 40 in good health and CMV-seropositive. The rearrangement links TRBV10-3 to TRBJ2-7; TRBD2 matches at 9 bases. The sample taken for sequencing was PBMCs. CDR3 DNA sequence: TGTGCCATCAGTGTGGGTAGCGGGGGTGAGCAGTACTTC. Translation: CAISVGSGGEQYF.